This T cell receptor (beta chain) was observed in a study of blood T cell repertoires in COVID-19. Cohort 3 donors were reported recovered after two negative PCRs, clearance, or symptom resolution. CDR1 and CDR2 (germline): MNHEY, SVGAGI. Trimming left V 4 bases short and J 8 bases short, with 17 bases between. The CDR3 covers 15 residues. In the source study's methods: Estimation of nucleated cell counts relied on the amplification of reference gene primers. Data came from immunoSEQ multiplex PCR; TCRdb stores just in-frame clones and leaves some out. The DNA was the basis for D and trimming; V, J and clone size are from that table. The sample consists of about 390,000 clones, 80% to 90% of them appearing once.

The gene calls are TRBV6-5 and TRBJ1-4; D perhaps matches TRBD1 (6 bases). The sample taken for sequencing was PBMCs or T cells enriched from blood (not recorded which). This TCR came from a woman aged 45-65 years who had recovered from COVID-19. CDR3 coding DNA: TGTGCCAGCAGTTTACAGGGCTCCAGAGGGGAAAAACTGTTTTTT. As protein: CASSLQGSRGEKLFF.